This TCR beta chain was documented in a study of cytomegalovirus exposure and HLA in healthy donors. General observations from the study: The study put under 200 TCR beta chains on its list as cytomegalovirus-associated. Presence/absence analyses assumed roughly uniform sequencing depth across donors.

The sample holds a few counts of this clone. Its antigen remains unidentified. The study ran its PCR with 60 Vbeta and 13 Jbeta primers. Profiling relied on immunoSEQ multiplex PCR, and the TCRdb table lists in-frame clones only, not all of them. The sample comprises roughly 130,000 clones, more than 60% of which are singletons, and roughly 8.6% rests with the top ten. V shed 4 bases, J shed 4 bases, and the junction held 5 bases outside the gene matches. The CDR3 is 14 amino acids. The V gene's germline CDR1 is SGHRS and CDR2 YFSETQ. The specimen sequenced was PBMCs. The receptor was derived from a woman between 40 and 55 years old in good health and CMV-seropositive. This rearrangement joins TRBV5-1 to TRBJ2-5; TRBD2 aligns across 9 bases. The CDR3 nucleotides read TGCGCCAGCAGCCGAAGCGGGAGGATAGAGACCCAGTACTTC. Translated: CASSRSGRIETQYF.